This T cell receptor beta chain was recorded in a study of CD8+CD57+ T cells in acquired aplastic anemia. Study overall: Sorting CD4+ and CD8+ cells gave DNA averaging about 2.9 ug.

Genomic DNA, the template, was used for profiling of the TCR beta VDJ and CDR3. Each CDR3 protein is one row after TCRdb ran MiXCR on the reads. The sample shows under 200,000 distinct CDR3 sequences, about 64% of them seen only once. Points from the study as a whole: Shared by patients and controls, 25 to 30 CD8+ CDR3s were abundant in patients.

Comments on this clonotype: Its antigen is undetermined.

Unmatched junction bases numbered 4, after V lost 1 base and J lost 6 bases. The CDR3 sequence is 15 residues long. Per germline, CDR1 SGHTA and CDR2 FQGNSA. Patients who underwent sequencing had shown CD8+CD57+ cell expansion by flow cytometry. Each of the patients presented with severe acquired aplastic anemia. All patients were therapy-naive when blood was sampled. The sequenced sample was sorted CD4+, CD8+, or CD8+CD57+ T cells (not recorded which) from PBMCs. This clonotype originated in a human donor with aplastic anemia. The rearrangement links TRBV7-2 to TRBJ2-1; 9 nucleotides line up with TRBD2. CDR3 DNA sequence: TGTGCCAGCAGCTTAGTCAGCGGGAGGTCCAATGAGCAGTTCTTC. Its protein product is CASSLVSGRSNEQFF.